This TCR beta chain was identified during a study of shared clonotypes between healthy human individuals. Only CD45RO-negative cells positively selected for CCR7 counted as naive CD8 cells, so terminally differentiated effector memory CD45RA+ cells were excluded. The assay was immunoSEQ multiplex PCR, and TCRdb's table has in-frame clones only and misses some. The sample lists some 2.1 million clones, about 95% occurring once. As to this clone: The antigen remains undetermined. Compared with germline, one end of the junction differs, possibly owing to a read error.

CDR3 length: 11 amino acids. Germline CDR1 and CDR2: PRHDT and FYEKMQ (reference sequence). Study outcomes and limitations: Unshared clonotypes carried lower generation probabilities than those common to all four donors. For sorted subsets, rarefaction showed incomplete sequencing despite large depth. Few donors limited the genetic and exposure-history diversity represented.

The gene calls are TRBV13 and TRBJ2-1, with D possibly being TRBD1 (6 bases). What was sequenced was naive CD8+ T cells sorted from blood. The sequence was collected from a man aged 18 to 29 in good health. CDR3 sequence: CASSLFGQWIF. CDR3 nucleotides: TGTGCCAGCAGCTTATTTGGACAGTGGATCTTC.